The clone carrying this T cell receptor (beta chain) has at least ten counts. With the read ending 3 residues before the CDR3 end, the germline J gene is used to fill in that end. The sample comes from a study of T cell clonality in common variable immunodeficiency. Trimming stripped 1 base from V and 3 bases from J, with 9 bases between. The CDR3 has 13 amino acids. Germline CDR1 SQVTM, CDR2 ANQGSEA. Libraries were prepared by immunoSEQ multiplex PCR; TCRdb keeps only in-frame clonotypes and omits some of them. The counts give fewer than 70,000 clones, none of them seen only once; 1.5% to 2% is held by the top ten.

This receptor was taken from a person between 18 and 70 years old in good health. The V and J genes are TRBV29-1 and TRBJ2-5; possibly TRBD1 for D (6 bases). Sequencing used peripheral blood mononuclear cells. The covered CDR3 bases are TGCAGCGTTGAAGGGACAGACGAAGAGACC. It yields the protein CSVEGTDEET. The full CDR3 protein is CSVEGTDEETQYF.